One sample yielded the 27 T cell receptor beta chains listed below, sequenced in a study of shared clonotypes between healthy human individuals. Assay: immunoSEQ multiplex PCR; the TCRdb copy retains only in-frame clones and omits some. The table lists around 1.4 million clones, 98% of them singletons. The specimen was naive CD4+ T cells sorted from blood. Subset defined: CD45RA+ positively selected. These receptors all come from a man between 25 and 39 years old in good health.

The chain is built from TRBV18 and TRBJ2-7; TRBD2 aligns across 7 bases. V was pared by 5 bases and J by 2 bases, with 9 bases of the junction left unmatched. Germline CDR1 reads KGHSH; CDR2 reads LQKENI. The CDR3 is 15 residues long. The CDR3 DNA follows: TGTGCCAGCTCATCCGGCGGGAGTATGACCTACGAGCAGTACTTC. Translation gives CASSSGGSMTYEQYF.

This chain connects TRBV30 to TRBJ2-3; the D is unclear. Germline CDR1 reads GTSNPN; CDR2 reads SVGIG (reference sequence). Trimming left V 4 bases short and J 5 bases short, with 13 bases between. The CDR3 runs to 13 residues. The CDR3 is CAWNPGGIDTQYF. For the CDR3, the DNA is TGTGCCTGGAATCCGGGTGGCATAGATACGCAGTATTTT.

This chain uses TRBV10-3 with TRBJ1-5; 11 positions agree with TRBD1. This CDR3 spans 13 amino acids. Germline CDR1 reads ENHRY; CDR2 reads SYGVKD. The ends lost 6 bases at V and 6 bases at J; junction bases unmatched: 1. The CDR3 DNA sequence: TGTGCCATCAGCGGGACAGGGGGTCAGCCCCAGCATTTT. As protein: CAISGTGGQPQHF.

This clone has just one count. This chain's CDR3 is CASRQGALYEQYF. CDR3 sequence (DNA): TGTGCCAGCAGACAGGGGGCTCTGTACGAGCAGTACTTC. The V and J genes are TRBV11-2 and TRBJ2-7; 9 nucleotides match TRBD1. Per the germline V gene, CDR1 is SGHAT and CDR2 is FQNNGV. The CDR3 covers 13 residues. The V and J ends lost 6 bases and 4 bases, in that order; junction bases with no gene match: 4.

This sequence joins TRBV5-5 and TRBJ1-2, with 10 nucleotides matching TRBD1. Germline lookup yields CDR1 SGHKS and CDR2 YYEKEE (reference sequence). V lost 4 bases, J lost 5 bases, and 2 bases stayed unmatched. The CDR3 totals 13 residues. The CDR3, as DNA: TGTGCCAGCAGCCAGGACAGGGGGTATGGCTACACCTTC. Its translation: CASSQDRGYGYTF.

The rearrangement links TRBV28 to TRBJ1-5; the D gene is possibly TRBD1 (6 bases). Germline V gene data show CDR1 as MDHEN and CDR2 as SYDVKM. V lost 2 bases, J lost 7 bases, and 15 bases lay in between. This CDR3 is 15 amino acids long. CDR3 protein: CASSLIGQLTQPQHF. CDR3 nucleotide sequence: TGTGCCAGCAGTTTAATAGGACAGTTAACACAGCCCCAGCATTTT.

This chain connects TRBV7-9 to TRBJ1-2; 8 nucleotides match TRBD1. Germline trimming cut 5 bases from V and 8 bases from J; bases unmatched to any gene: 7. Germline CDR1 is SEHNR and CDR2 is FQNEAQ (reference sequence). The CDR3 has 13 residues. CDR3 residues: CASSPSGTGGYTF. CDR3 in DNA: TGTGCCAGCAGCCCCTCAGGGACAGGCGGCTACACCTTC.

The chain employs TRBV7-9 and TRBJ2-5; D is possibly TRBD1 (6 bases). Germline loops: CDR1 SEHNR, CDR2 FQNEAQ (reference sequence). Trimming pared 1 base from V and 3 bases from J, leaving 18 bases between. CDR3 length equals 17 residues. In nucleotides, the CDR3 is TGTGCCAGCAGCTTAGGTCGGGGACAACTTATGAAAGAGACCCAGTACTTC. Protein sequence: CASSLGRGQLMKETQYF.

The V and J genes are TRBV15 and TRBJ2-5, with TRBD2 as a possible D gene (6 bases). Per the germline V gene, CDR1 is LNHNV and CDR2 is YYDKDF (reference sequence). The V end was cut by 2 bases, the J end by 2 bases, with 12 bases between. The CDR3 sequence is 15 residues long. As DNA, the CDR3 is TGTGCCACCAGCAGACCGGGAGCCATTCAAGAGACCCAGTACTTC. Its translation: CATSRPGAIQETQYF.

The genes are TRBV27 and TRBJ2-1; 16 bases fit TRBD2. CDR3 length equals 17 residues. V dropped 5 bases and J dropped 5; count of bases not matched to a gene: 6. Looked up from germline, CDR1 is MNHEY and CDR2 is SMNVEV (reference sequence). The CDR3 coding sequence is TGTGCCAGCAGTCGATGGGGACTAGCGGGAGGGGACAATGAGCAGTTCTTC. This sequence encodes CASSRWGLAGGDNEQFF.

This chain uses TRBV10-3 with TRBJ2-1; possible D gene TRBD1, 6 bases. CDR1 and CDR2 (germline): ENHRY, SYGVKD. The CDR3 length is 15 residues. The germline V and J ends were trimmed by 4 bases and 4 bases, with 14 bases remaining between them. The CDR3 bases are TGTGCCATCAGTGCGACCTTCGACAGGTACAATGAGCAGTTCTTC. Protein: CAISATFDRYNEQFF.

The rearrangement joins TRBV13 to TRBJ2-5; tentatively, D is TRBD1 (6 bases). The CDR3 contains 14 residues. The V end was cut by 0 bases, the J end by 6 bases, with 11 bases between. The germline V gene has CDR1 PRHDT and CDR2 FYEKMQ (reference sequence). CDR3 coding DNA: TGTGCCAGCAGCTTAGGTTCAGGGGTCCAGACCCAGTACTTC. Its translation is CASSLGSGVQTQYF.

CDR3: CASSVGTSGSSYEQYF. CDR3 bases: TGTGCCAGCAGCGTCGGGACTAGCGGGAGCTCCTACGAGCAGTACTTC. V is TRBV9 and J is TRBJ2-7, with TRBD2 matching 14 bases. This CDR3 contains 16 residues. Per the germline V gene, CDR1 is SGDLS and CDR2 is YYNGEE. Losses at the gene ends were 2 bases for V and 0 bases for J; bases not matched to a gene: 1.

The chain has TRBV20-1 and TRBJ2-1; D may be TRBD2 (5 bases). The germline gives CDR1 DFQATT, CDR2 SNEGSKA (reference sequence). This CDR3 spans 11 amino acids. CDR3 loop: CRGVGDNEQFF. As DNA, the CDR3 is TGCAGGGGCGTCGGGGACAATGAGCAGTTCTTC.

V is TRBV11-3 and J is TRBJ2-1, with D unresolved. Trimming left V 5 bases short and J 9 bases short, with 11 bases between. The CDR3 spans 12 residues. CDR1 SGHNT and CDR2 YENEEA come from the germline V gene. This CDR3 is CASSDIYGEQFF. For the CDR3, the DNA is TGTGCCAGCAGCGACATATATGGTGAGCAGTTCTTC.

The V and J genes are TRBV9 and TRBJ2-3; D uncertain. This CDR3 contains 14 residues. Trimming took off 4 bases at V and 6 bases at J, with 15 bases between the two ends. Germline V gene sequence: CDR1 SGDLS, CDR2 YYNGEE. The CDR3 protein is CASSLIESSDTQYF. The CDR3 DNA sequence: TGTGCCAGCAGCCTCATAGAGTCCTCGGATACGCAGTATTTT.

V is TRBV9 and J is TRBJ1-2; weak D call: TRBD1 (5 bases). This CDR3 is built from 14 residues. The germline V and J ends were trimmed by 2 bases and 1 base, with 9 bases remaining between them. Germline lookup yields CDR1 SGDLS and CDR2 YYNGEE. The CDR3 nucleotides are TGTGCCAGCAGCGTGGACATCGGTAACTATGGCTACACCTTC. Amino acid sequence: CASSVDIGNYGYTF.

CDR3 sequence: CASSLAGQENTEAFF. Written as DNA, the CDR3 is TGCGCCAGCAGCCTAGCGGGACAGGAGAACACTGAAGCTTTCTTT. This chain uses TRBV5-1 with TRBJ1-1; 8 nucleotides match TRBD1. The germline gives CDR1 SGHRS, CDR2 YFSETQ. V lost 4 bases to trimming and J lost 1 base; unmatched junction nucleotides: 6. The CDR3 length is 15 residues.

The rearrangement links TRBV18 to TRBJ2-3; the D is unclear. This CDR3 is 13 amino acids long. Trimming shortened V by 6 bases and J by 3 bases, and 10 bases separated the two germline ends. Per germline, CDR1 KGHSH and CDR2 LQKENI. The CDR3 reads CASSYRYTDTQYF. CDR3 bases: TGTGCCAGCTCCTACCGGTATACAGATACGCAGTATTTT.

CDR3 sequence: CASSLRAGLLNTEAFF. The CDR3, as DNA: TGTGCCAGCAGCTTAAGGGCAGGTCTGTTGAACACTGAAGCTTTCTTT. The chain joins TRBV7-9 to TRBJ1-1; D not resolved. Trimming removed 2 bases at V and 0 bases at J, with 13 bases between. The CDR3 sequence is 16 residues long. Germline loops: CDR1 SEHNR, CDR2 FQNEAQ (reference sequence).

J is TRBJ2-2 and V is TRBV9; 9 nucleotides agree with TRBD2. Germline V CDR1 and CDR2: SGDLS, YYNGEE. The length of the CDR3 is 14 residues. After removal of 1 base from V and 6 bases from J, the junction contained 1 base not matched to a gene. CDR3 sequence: CASSVLAGPGELFF. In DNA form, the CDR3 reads TGTGCCAGCAGCGTACTAGCGGGACCCGGGGAGCTGTTTTTT.

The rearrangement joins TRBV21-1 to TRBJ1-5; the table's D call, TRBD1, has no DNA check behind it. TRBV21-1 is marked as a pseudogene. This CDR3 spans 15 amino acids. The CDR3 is CASSKVRDRDQPQHF. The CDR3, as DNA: TGTGCCAGCAGCAAAGTTAGGGACAGGGATCAGCCCCAGCATTTT.

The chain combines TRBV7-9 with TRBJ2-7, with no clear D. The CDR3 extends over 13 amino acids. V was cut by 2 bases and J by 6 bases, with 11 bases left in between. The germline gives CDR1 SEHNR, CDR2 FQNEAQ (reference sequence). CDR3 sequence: CASSLSLGSEQYF. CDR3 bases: TGTGCCAGCAGCTTATCCCTGGGCAGCGAGCAGTACTTC.

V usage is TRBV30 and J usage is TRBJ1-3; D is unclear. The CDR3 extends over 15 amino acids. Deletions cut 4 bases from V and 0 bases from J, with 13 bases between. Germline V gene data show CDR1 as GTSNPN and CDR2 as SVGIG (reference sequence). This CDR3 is CAWIPTGLSGNTIYF. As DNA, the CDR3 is TGTGCCTGGATTCCCACGGGCCTCTCTGGAAACACCATATATTTT.

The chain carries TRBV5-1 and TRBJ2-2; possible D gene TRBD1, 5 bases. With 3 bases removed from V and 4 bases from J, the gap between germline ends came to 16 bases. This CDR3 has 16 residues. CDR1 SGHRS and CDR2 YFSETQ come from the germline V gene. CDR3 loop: CASSYETAGFTGELFF. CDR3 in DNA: TGCGCCAGCAGCTACGAAACGGCAGGGTTCACCGGGGAGCTGTTTTTT. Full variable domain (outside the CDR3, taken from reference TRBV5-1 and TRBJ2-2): KAGVTQTPRYLIKTRGQQVTLSCSPISGHRSVSWYQQTPGQGLQFLFEYFSETQRNKGNFPGRFSGRQFSNSRSEMNVSTLELGDSALYLCASSYETAGFTGELFFGEGSRLTVL.

CDR3 residues: CASRLPDRFVADTQYF. CDR3 bases: TGTGCCAGCAGGTTACCCGATAGATTCGTCGCAGATACGCAGTATTTT. The chain couples TRBV7-2 to TRBJ2-3; the D is unclear. V was cut by 6 bases and J by 4 bases, with 20 bases left in between. The CDR3 has 16 residues. Germline values: CDR1 SGHTA, CDR2 FQGNSA.

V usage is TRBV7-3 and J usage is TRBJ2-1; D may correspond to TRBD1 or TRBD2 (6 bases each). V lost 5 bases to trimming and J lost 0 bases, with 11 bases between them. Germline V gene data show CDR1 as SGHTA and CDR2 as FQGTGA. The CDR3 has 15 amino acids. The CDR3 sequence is CASSPRGGSYNEQFF. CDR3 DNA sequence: TGTGCCAGCAGCCCCAGGGGAGGCTCCTACAATGAGCAGTTCTTC. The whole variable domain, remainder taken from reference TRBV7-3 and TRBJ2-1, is GAGVSQTPSNKVTEKGKYVELRCDPISGHTALYWYRQSLGQGPEFLIYFQGTGAADDSGLPNDRFFAVRPEGSVSTLKIQRTERGDSAVYLCASSPRGGSYNEQFFGPGTRLTVL.